A selection of T cell receptor beta chains follows, all from one sample in a study of T cell responses to AZD1222 COVID-19 vaccine. Sequenced by immunoSEQ multiplex PCR; TCRdb stores in-frame clones only, minus some. The sample has some 140,000 clones, about 90% seen once. The starting material was peripheral blood, obtained on day 0 of MenACWY control vaccination. These receptors were collected from an adult in good health. Both conserved end residues are part of each CDR3. Fields, in order: J gene, V gene, clone size, D gene, CDR3 protein, CDR3 DNA. D genes are given only for firm matches. Some rows mark clone size as missing; the rest say once, few, many or name a class of expanded clone.

j_call: TRBJ2-7
v_call: TRBV7-9
clone_size: NA
d_call: TRBD2
cdr3_aa: CASSYMGLAGDEQYF
cdr3_nt: TGTGCCAGCAGCTACATGGGACTAGCGGGAGACGAGCAGTACTTC

j_call: TRBJ1-5
v_call: TRBV10-3
clone_size: NA
d_call: NA
cdr3_aa: CAISEGDQPQHF
cdr3_nt: TGTGCCATCAGTGAGGGGGATCAGCCCCAGCATTTT

j_call: TRBJ1-1
v_call: TRBV19
clone_size: NA
d_call: NA
cdr3_aa: CASSPRATEAFF
cdr3_nt: TGTGCCAGTAGTCCTCGGGCCACTGAAGCTTTCTTT

j_call: TRBJ2-1
v_call: TRBV29-1
clone_size: once
d_call: TRBD2
cdr3_aa: CSVGLAGTHLNHHEQFF
cdr3_nt: TGCAGCGTTGGCCTAGCGGGAACGCACCTAAACCACCATGAGCAGTTCTTC

j_call: TRBJ2-7
v_call: TRBV19
clone_size: NA
d_call: NA
cdr3_aa: CASSIAGDEQYF
cdr3_nt: TGTGCCAGTAGTATAGCGGGGGACGAGCAGTACTTC

j_call: TRBJ2-1
v_call: TRBV11-2
clone_size: NA
d_call: TRBD2
cdr3_aa: CASSLGASGGPYNEQFF
cdr3_nt: TGTGCCAGCAGCTTAGGGGCCTCGGGAGGGCCCTACAATGAGCAGTTCTTC

j_call: TRBJ2-5
v_call: TRBV6-2/TRBV6-3
clone_size: NA
d_call: NA
cdr3_aa: CASSYSPSGETQYF
cdr3_nt: TGTGCCAGCAGTTACTCACCTTCAGGGGAGACCCAGTACTTC

j_call: TRBJ2-3
v_call: TRBV2
clone_size: NA
d_call: TRBD2
cdr3_aa: CASSALRGSSTDTQYF
cdr3_nt: TGTGCCAGCAGTGCGCTGCGGGGGAGTTCCACAGATACGCAGTATTTT

j_call: TRBJ2-4
v_call: TRBV6-2/TRBV6-3
clone_size: NA
d_call: NA
cdr3_aa: CASSLGQLAKNIQYF
cdr3_nt: TGTGCCAGCAGCCTCGGACAGCTAGCCAAAAACATTCAGTACTTC

j_call: TRBJ2-1
v_call: TRBV25-1
clone_size: NA
d_call: NA
cdr3_aa: CASMRVGVSYNEQFF
cdr3_nt: TGTGCCAGCATGAGGGTGGGGGTCTCCTACAATGAGCAGTTCTTC

j_call: TRBJ2-3
v_call: TRBV19
clone_size: NA
d_call: NA
cdr3_aa: CASSIGRGDRFFDTQYF
cdr3_nt: TGTGCCAGTAGTATAGGCCGGGGGGACAGGTTTTTTGATACGCAGTATTTT

j_call: TRBJ1-5
v_call: TRBV4-1
clone_size: once
d_call: NA
cdr3_aa: CASSQVSGVSNQPQHF
cdr3_nt: TGCGCCAGCAGCCAAGTATCGGGGGTAAGTAATCAGCCCCAGCATTTT

j_call: TRBJ2-1
v_call: TRBV19
clone_size: NA
d_call: NA
cdr3_aa: CASSLRPTVLGYNEQFF
cdr3_nt: TGTGCCAGTAGTCTACGTCCCACAGTCTTGGGTTACAATGAGCAGTTCTTC

j_call: TRBJ2-3
v_call: TRBV5-1
clone_size: NA
d_call: TRBD1
cdr3_aa: CASSVQDRGKDTQYF
cdr3_nt: TGCGCCAGCAGCGTCCAAGACAGGGGTAAAGATACGCAGTATTTT

j_call: TRBJ1-5
v_call: TRBV2
clone_size: NA
d_call: NA
cdr3_aa: CASSALFWTDNQPQHF
cdr3_nt: TGTGCCAGCAGTGCCCTCTTTTGGACAGACAATCAGCCCCAGCATTTT

j_call: TRBJ1-6
v_call: TRBV19
clone_size: NA
d_call: TRBD1
cdr3_aa: CASTRTGALGSSPLHF
cdr3_nt: TGTGCCAGTACTCGGACAGGGGCCCTGGGAAGTTCACCCCTCCACTTT

j_call: TRBJ1-2
v_call: TRBV15
clone_size: NA
d_call: TRBD1
cdr3_aa: CATSTRQGVNYGYTF
cdr3_nt: TGTGCCACCAGCACCCGACAGGGTGTTAACTATGGCTACACCTTC

j_call: TRBJ1-1
v_call: TRBV5-1
clone_size: few
d_call: NA
cdr3_aa: CASSLSTAPEAFF
cdr3_nt: TGCGCCAGCAGCTTGAGTACAGCACCTGAAGCTTTCTTT

j_call: TRBJ1-4
v_call: TRBV5-1
clone_size: NA
d_call: NA
cdr3_aa: CASSLWAGREEKLFF
cdr3_nt: TGCGCCAGCAGCTTGTGGGCAGGGAGGGAGGAAAAACTGTTTTTT

j_call: TRBJ2-2
v_call: TRBV24-1
clone_size: NA
d_call: NA
cdr3_aa: CATSDPGKGEVFF
cdr3_nt: TGTGCCACCAGTGACCCTGGTAAGGGAGAGGTGTTTTTT

j_call: TRBJ1-2
v_call: TRBV24-1
clone_size: NA
d_call: NA
cdr3_aa: CATSPSPSGGVYGYTF
cdr3_nt: TGTGCCACCAGCCCTTCCCCGTCCGGAGGGGTCTATGGCTACACCTTC

j_call: TRBJ2-1
v_call: TRBV29-1
clone_size: few
d_call: TRBD1
cdr3_aa: CSVTGQGKNEQFF
cdr3_nt: TGCAGCGTGACGGGACAGGGAAAAAATGAGCAGTTCTTC

j_call: TRBJ1-1
v_call: TRBV6-5
clone_size: NA
d_call: TRBD1
cdr3_aa: CASRGQGARGAFF
cdr3_nt: TGTGCCAGCAGGGGACAGGGGGCCAGGGGAGCTTTCTTT

j_call: TRBJ2-2
v_call: TRBV19
clone_size: NA
d_call: NA
cdr3_aa: CASSPSIGELFF
cdr3_nt: TGTGCCAGTAGCCCTAGCATCGGGGAGCTGTTTTTT

j_call: TRBJ1-2
v_call: TRBV20-1
clone_size: NA
d_call: TRBD1
cdr3_aa: CSAATGGGYTF
cdr3_nt: TGCAGTGCGGCGACAGGGGGTGGCTACACCTTC

j_call: TRBJ1-4
v_call: TRBV9
clone_size: NA
d_call: NA
cdr3_aa: CASTPGVGREGDEKLFF
cdr3_nt: TGTGCCAGCACCCCCGGCGTGGGGCGCGAAGGGGACGAAAAACTGTTTTTT

j_call: TRBJ2-5
v_call: TRBV5-4
clone_size: NA
d_call: TRBD2
cdr3_aa: CASSLHGTRGETQYF
cdr3_nt: TGTGCCAGCAGCCTGCACGGGACTAGGGGCGAGACCCAGTACTTC

j_call: TRBJ2-4
v_call: TRBV5-1
clone_size: once
d_call: TRBD2
cdr3_aa: CASSARLAGIREDIQYF
cdr3_nt: TGCGCCAGCAGCGCCCGACTAGCGGGGATCCGAGAGGACATTCAGTACTTC

j_call: TRBJ1-2
v_call: TRBV29-1
clone_size: few
d_call: TRBD1
cdr3_aa: CSVSGQSFYGYTF
cdr3_nt: TGCAGCGTCTCGGGACAGTCCTTCTATGGCTACACCTTC

j_call: TRBJ2-7
v_call: TRBV10-2
clone_size: NA
d_call: NA
cdr3_aa: CASSESYRGRLTGGPYEQYF
cdr3_nt: TGCGCCAGCAGTGAGTCTTATAGGGGGCGGTTAACGGGAGGCCCCTACGAGCAGTACTTC

j_call: TRBJ1-2
v_call: TRBV9
clone_size: NA
d_call: NA
cdr3_aa: CASSAGKNYGYTF
cdr3_nt: TGTGCCAGCAGCGCAGGCAAGAACTATGGCTACACCTTC

j_call: TRBJ1-1
v_call: TRBV5-1
clone_size: NA
d_call: TRBD1
cdr3_aa: CASSPGQTEAFF
cdr3_nt: TGCGCCAGCAGCCCGGGACAGACTGAAGCTTTCTTT

j_call: TRBJ1-6
v_call: TRBV5-5
clone_size: once
d_call: NA
cdr3_aa: CASSLGGLGSPLHF
cdr3_nt: TGTGCCAGCAGCTTGGGGGGGCTCGGGTCACCCCTCCACTTT

j_call: TRBJ2-2
v_call: TRBV3-1/TRBV3-2
clone_size: NA
d_call: NA
cdr3_aa: CASSDTGELFF
cdr3_nt: TGTGCCAGCAGCGACACCGGGGAGCTGTTTTTT

j_call: TRBJ1-5
v_call: TRBV6-1
clone_size: NA
d_call: NA
cdr3_aa: CASSDGPWDQPQHF
cdr3_nt: TGTGCCAGCAGTGACGGTCCTTGGGATCAGCCCCAGCATTTT

j_call: TRBJ2-1
v_call: TRBV29-1
clone_size: NA
d_call: NA
cdr3_aa: CSVEEGGLFF
cdr3_nt: TGCAGCGTTGAAGAGGGGGGCTTGTTCTTC

j_call: TRBJ2-3
v_call: TRBV19
clone_size: NA
d_call: NA
cdr3_aa: CASSMGITDTQYF
cdr3_nt: TGTGCCAGTAGTATGGGGATAACAGATACGCAGTATTTT

j_call: TRBJ2-5
v_call: TRBV5-1
clone_size: NA
d_call: NA
cdr3_aa: CASSFPAEETQYF
cdr3_nt: TGCGCCAGCAGCTTTCCGGCGGAAGAGACCCAGTACTTC

j_call: TRBJ2-4
v_call: TRBV19
clone_size: NA
d_call: NA
cdr3_aa: CASSSHRDIQYF
cdr3_nt: TGTGCCAGTAGCAGCCATAGGGACATTCAGTACTTC

j_call: TRBJ2-7
v_call: TRBV19
clone_size: NA
d_call: NA
cdr3_aa: CASSISAQTYEQYF
cdr3_nt: TGTGCCAGTAGTATAAGTGCCCAGACGTACGAGCAGTACTTC

j_call: TRBJ1-2
v_call: TRBV5-1
clone_size: NA
d_call: NA
cdr3_aa: CASTTGGLNYGYTF
cdr3_nt: TGCGCCAGCACTACGGGGGGGCTGAACTATGGCTACACCTTC

j_call: TRBJ1-1
v_call: TRBV3-1/TRBV3-2
clone_size: NA
d_call: NA
cdr3_aa: CASSHTTARNTEAFF
cdr3_nt: TGTGCCAGCAGCCATACCACGGCGAGGAACACTGAAGCTTTCTTT

j_call: TRBJ1-1
v_call: TRBV9
clone_size: NA
d_call: NA
cdr3_aa: CASSRGVGLNTEAFF
cdr3_nt: TGTGCCAGCAGCCGCGGGGTGGGGCTGAACACTGAAGCTTTCTTT

j_call: TRBJ2-7
v_call: TRBV9
clone_size: once
d_call: NA
cdr3_aa: CASSVSPREEQYF
cdr3_nt: TGTGCCAGCAGCGTATCCCCCCGCGAGGAGCAGTACTTC

j_call: TRBJ2-1
v_call: TRBV9
clone_size: NA
d_call: TRBD1
cdr3_aa: CASSKGQGATDEQFF
cdr3_nt: TGTGCCAGCAGCAAAGGACAGGGGGCAACGGATGAGCAGTTCTTC

j_call: TRBJ1-4
v_call: TRBV4-1
clone_size: NA
d_call: NA
cdr3_aa: CASSQEPPKGEGEKLFF
cdr3_nt: TGCGCCAGCAGCCAAGAACCACCAAAGGGGGAAGGGGAAAAACTGTTTTTT

j_call: TRBJ1-1
v_call: TRBV12-2
clone_size: NA
d_call: NA
cdr3_aa: CASRQDRAGDTEAFF
cdr3_nt: TGTGCAAGTCGCCAGGACAGGGCGGGGGACACTGAAGCTTTCTTT

j_call: TRBJ2-7
v_call: TRBV24-1
clone_size: NA
d_call: NA
cdr3_aa: CATSDSGVGSPTRQYF
cdr3_nt: TGTGCCACCAGTGATTCGGGTGTGGGGAGCCCAACACGGCAGTACTTC

j_call: TRBJ2-3
v_call: TRBV2
clone_size: few
d_call: NA
cdr3_aa: CASSDVGTDTQYF
cdr3_nt: TGTGCCAGCAGTGATGTAGGCACAGATACGCAGTATTTT

j_call: TRBJ2-4
v_call: TRBV14
clone_size: few
d_call: NA
cdr3_aa: CASSRVENIQYF
cdr3_nt: TGTGCCAGCAGCCGGGTAGAAAACATTCAGTACTTC

j_call: TRBJ1-5
v_call: TRBV2
clone_size: NA
d_call: NA
cdr3_aa: CASSDDVGGSAQPQHF
cdr3_nt: TGTGCCAGCAGTGATGATGTGGGGGGGTCAGCTCAGCCCCAGCATTTT

j_call: TRBJ1-2
v_call: TRBV10-3
clone_size: NA
d_call: TRBD1
cdr3_aa: CATQGVLLGYGYTF
cdr3_nt: TGTGCCACCCAGGGGGTCCTTTTGGGGTATGGCTACACCTTC

j_call: TRBJ2-5
v_call: TRBV7-2
clone_size: NA
d_call: NA
cdr3_aa: CASSSLGLARETQYF
cdr3_nt: TGTGCCAGCAGCTCCCTAGGGCTAGCGAGGGAGACCCAGTACTTC

j_call: TRBJ1-1
v_call: TRBV30
clone_size: NA
d_call: NA
cdr3_aa: CAWSGGAGTEAFF
cdr3_nt: TGTGCCTGGAGTGGGGGGGCCGGCACTGAAGCTTTCTTT

j_call: TRBJ2-5
v_call: TRBV9
clone_size: NA
d_call: TRBD2
cdr3_aa: CASSVGGGAQETQYF
cdr3_nt: TGTGCCAGCAGCGTAGGGGGGGGAGCCCAAGAGACCCAGTACTTC

j_call: TRBJ1-5
v_call: TRBV27
clone_size: NA
d_call: TRBD1
cdr3_aa: CASRGTGWASQHF
cdr3_nt: TGTGCCAGCAGGGGGACAGGGTGGGCCTCCCAGCATTTT

j_call: TRBJ2-1
v_call: TRBV9
clone_size: NA
d_call: TRBD2
cdr3_aa: CASSTLAGGRGDEQFF
cdr3_nt: TGTGCCAGCAGCACCCTAGCGGGAGGGCGCGGGGATGAGCAGTTCTTC

j_call: TRBJ2-2
v_call: TRBV5-1
clone_size: NA
d_call: NA
cdr3_aa: CASSPSGTNTGELFF
cdr3_nt: TGCGCCAGCAGCCCCTCCGGGACTAACACCGGGGAGCTGTTTTTT

j_call: TRBJ1-5
v_call: TRBV10-2
clone_size: few
d_call: NA
cdr3_aa: CASNPGTPRTSNQPQHF
cdr3_nt: TGCGCCAGCAACCCGGGGACACCCAGAACTAGCAATCAGCCCCAGCATTTT

j_call: TRBJ1-4
v_call: TRBV28
clone_size: NA
d_call: TRBD1
cdr3_aa: CASSSSGGPRQKLFF
cdr3_nt: TGTGCCAGCAGTTCCTCAGGGGGCCCCCGTCAAAAACTGTTTTTT